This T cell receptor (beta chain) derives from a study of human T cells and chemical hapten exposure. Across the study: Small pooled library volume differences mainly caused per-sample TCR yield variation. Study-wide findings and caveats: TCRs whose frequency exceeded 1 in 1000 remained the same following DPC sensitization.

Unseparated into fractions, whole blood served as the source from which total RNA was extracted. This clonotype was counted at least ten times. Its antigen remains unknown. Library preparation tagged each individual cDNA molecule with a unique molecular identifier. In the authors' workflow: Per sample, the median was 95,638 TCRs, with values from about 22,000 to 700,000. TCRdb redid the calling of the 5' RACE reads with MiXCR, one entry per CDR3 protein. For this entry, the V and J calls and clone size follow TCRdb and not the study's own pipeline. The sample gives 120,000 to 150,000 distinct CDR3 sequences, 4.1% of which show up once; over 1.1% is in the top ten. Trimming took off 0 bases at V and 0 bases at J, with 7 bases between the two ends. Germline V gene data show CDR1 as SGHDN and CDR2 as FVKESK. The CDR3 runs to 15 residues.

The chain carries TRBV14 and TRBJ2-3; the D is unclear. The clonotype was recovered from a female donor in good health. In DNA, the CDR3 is TGTGCCAGCAGCCAAGAAATCCTGAGCACAGATACGCAGTATTTT. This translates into CASSQEILSTDTQYF.